A single T cell receptor beta chain is shown here with its context. A second PCR, run for roughly 7 to 12 cycles, used a sample-barcoded 5' primer plus a J-beta primer mix. At least 2.5 million CDR3-containing paired-end reads were obtained per sample. TCRdb passed the 5' RACE reads through MiXCR, listing each CDR3 protein once. The data show roughly 1,000,000 distinct CDR3 sequences, less than 25% seen once. The source of the sample is a study of blood T cells in healthy people across ages. Germline CDR1 reads LGHNT; CDR2 reads FRNRAP. This CDR3 is 15 amino acids long. With 6 bases removed from V and 10 bases from J, the gap between germline ends came to 24 bases. These same records also appear under a second study, on T cells of mothers and their children.

Material: blood. The rearrangement joins TRBV12-5 to TRBJ1-2, with TRBD1 as a possible D gene (6 bases). This receptor was identified in a girl aged 2 to 9 in good health. The CDR3 nucleotides read TGTGCTAGTGGCTACGGACTACAGGGATTAAGTGACTACACCTTC. It yields the protein CASGYGLQGLSDYTF.